This T cell receptor (beta chain) was sequenced during a study of blood T cells in healthy people across ages. Together with a sample-barcoded 5' primer, a J-beta primer mix was included in a second PCR lasting roughly 6 to 12 cycles. TCRdb re-called the 5' RACE reads through MiXCR, storing one row per CDR3 protein. The data hold 1.4 million or so distinct CDR3 sequences, with 40% to 45% observed a single time. This clonotype appeared a single time. Deletions cut 0 bases from V and 4 bases from J, with 16 bases between. This CDR3 has 17 amino acids. The germline gives CDR1 SGHVS, CDR2 FNYEAQ. Sequenced input: blood. The chain links TRBV7-6 to TRBJ2-1; tentative D call: TRBD1 (6 bases). This clonotype was sampled from a woman between 18 and 29 years old in good health. CDR3 loop: CASSLAPIQGNYNEQFF. The DNA of the CDR3 is TGTGCCAGCAGCTTAGCGCCCATACAGGGCAATTACAATGAGCAGTTCTTC.